This T cell receptor (beta chain) originates from a study of blood T cell repertoires in COVID-19. For the study at large: Both acute and convalescent COVID-19 samples were obtained from the United States, Italy and Spain.

This clone is a singleton in its sample. Only in-frame clones appear in the TCRdb table, and some are missing; sequencing was by immunoSEQ multiplex PCR. Found here are 300,000 to 350,000 clones, around 88% of them singletons; the top ten hold about 2.7%. The sample consisted of peripheral blood. This clonotype was obtained from a young man with active or convalescent COVID-19.

The CDR3 bases are TGTGCCAGCAGGGCCCCTAGACGGGGCACAGATACGCAGTATTTT. Translating gives CASRAPRRGTDTQYF. The genes are TRBV6-5 and TRBJ2-3, with D uncertain. The germline V gene encodes CDR1 MNHEY and CDR2 SVGAGI. This CDR3 region has 15 residues. Trimming took 6 bases from V and 1 from J, leaving 14 bases between them.